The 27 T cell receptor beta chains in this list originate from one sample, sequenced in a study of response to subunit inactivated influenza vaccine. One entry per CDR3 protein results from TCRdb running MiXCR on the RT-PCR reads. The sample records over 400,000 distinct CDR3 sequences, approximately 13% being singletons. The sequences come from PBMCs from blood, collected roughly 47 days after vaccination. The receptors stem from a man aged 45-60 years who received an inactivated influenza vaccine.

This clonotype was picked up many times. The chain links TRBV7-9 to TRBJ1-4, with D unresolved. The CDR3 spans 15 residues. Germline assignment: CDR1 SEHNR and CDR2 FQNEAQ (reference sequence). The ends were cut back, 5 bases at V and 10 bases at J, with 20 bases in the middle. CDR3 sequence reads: CASSAEGIKWGKLFF. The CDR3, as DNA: TGTGCCAGCAGCGCAGAGGGCATAAAGTGGGGAAAACTGTTTTTT. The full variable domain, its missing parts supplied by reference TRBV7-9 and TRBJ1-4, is DTGVSQNPRHKITKRGQNVTFRCDPISEHNRLYWYRQTLGQGPEFLTYFQNEAQLEKSRLLSDRFSAERPKGSFSTLEIQRTEQGDSAMYLCASSAEGIKWGKLFFGSGTQLSVL.

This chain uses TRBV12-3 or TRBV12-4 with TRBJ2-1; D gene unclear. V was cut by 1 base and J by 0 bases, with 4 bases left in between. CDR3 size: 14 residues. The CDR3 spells CASSLDNSYNEQFF. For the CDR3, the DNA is TGTGCCAGCAGTTTAGACAACTCCTACAATGAGCAGTTCTTC.

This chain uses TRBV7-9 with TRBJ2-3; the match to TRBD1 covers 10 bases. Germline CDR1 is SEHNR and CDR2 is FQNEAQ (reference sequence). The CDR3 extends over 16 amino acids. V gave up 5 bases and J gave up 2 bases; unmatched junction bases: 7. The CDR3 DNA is TGTGCCAGCAGCACGGGACAGGGGTTCCCCACAGATACGCAGTATTTT. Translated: CASSTGQGFPTDTQYF. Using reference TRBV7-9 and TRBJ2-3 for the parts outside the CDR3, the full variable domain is DTGVSQNPRHKITKRGQNVTFRCDPISEHNRLYWYRQTLGQGPEFLTYFQNEAQLEKSRLLSDRFSAERPKGSFSTLEIQRTEQGDSAMYLCASSTGQGFPTDTQYFGPGTRLTVL.

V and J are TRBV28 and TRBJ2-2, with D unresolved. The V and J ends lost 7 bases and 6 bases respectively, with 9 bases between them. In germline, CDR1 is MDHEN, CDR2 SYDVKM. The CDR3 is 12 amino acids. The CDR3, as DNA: TGTGCCAGCACTAAGAGGTCCGGGGAGCTGTTTTTT. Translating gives CASTKRSGELFF.

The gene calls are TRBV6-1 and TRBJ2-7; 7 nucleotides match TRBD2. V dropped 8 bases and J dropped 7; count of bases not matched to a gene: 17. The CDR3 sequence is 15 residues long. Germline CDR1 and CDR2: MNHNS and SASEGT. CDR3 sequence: CASCGIASGGGEQYF. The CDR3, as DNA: TGTGCCAGCTGCGGGATTGCGTCGGGGGGAGGAGAGCAGTACTTC.

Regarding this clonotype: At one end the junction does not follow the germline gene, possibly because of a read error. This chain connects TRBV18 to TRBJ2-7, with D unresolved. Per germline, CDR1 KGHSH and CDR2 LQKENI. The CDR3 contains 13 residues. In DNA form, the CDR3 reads TGTGCCAGCGCACCAAGGCGTTACTACGAGCAGTACTTC. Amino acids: CASAPRRYYEQYF.

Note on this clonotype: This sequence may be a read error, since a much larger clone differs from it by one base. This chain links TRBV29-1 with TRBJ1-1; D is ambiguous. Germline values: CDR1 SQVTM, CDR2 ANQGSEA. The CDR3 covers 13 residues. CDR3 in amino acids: CSIESVLNTEAFF. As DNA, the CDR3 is TGCAGCATTGAGTCGGTTTTGAACACTGAAGCTTTCTTT.

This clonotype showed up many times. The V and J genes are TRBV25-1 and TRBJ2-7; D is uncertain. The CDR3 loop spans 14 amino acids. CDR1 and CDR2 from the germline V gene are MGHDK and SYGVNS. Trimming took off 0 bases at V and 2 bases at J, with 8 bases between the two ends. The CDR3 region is CASSEYPEAYEQYF. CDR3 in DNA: TGTGCCAGCAGTGAATATCCTGAAGCCTACGAGCAGTACTTC.

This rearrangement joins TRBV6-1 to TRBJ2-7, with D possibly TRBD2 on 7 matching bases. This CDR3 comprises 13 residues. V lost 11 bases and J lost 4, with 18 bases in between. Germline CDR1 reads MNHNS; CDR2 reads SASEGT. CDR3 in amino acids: CAGGAGGGYEQYF. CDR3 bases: TGTGCCGGGGGGGCAGGAGGAGGTTACGAGCAGTACTTC.

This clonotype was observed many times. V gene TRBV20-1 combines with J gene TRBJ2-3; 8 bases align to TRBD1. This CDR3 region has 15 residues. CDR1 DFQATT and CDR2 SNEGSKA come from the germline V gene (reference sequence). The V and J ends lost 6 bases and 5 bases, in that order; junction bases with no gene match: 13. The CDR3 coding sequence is TGCAGTGCCAGGGGGCCCTTGGGAAAAATAGATACGCAGTATTTT. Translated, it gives CSARGPLGKIDTQYF.

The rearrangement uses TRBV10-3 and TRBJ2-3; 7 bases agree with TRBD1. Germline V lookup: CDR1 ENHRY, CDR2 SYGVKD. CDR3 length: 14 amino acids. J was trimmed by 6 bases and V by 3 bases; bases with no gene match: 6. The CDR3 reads CAISEQGLRDTQYF. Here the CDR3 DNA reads TGTGCCATCAGTGAACAGGGGCTGAGGGATACGCAGTATTTT.

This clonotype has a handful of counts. As DNA, the CDR3 is TGTGCCAGCAGCTTGAGGGGGCTTGAGGAGACCCAGTACTTC. It codes for CASSLRGLEETQYF. This chain joins TRBV7-2 and TRBJ2-5, with 7 bases identical to TRBD1. V lost 3 bases, J lost 5 bases, and 6 bases stayed unmatched. Germline lookup yields CDR1 SGHTA and CDR2 FQGNSA. This CDR3 has 14 residues.

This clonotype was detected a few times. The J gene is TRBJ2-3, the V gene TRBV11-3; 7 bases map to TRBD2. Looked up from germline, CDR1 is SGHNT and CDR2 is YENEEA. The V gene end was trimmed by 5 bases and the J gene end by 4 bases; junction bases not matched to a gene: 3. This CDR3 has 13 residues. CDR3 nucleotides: TGTGCCAGCAGCGGGGGGGTATCAGATACGCAGTATTTT. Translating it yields CASSGGVSDTQYF.

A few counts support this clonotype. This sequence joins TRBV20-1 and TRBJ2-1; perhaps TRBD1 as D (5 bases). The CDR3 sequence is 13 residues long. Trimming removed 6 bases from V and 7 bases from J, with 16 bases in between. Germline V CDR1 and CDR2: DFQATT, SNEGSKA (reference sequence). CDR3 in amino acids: CSAPIIGENEQFF. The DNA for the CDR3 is TGCAGTGCCCCCATTATAGGGGAAAATGAGCAGTTCTTC.

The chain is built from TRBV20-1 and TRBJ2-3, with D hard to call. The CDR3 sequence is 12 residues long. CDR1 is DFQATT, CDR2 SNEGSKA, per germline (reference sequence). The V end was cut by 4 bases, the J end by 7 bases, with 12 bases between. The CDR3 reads CSANPDRNTQYF. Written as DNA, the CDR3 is TGCAGTGCTAACCCGGACCGCAATACGCAGTATTTT.

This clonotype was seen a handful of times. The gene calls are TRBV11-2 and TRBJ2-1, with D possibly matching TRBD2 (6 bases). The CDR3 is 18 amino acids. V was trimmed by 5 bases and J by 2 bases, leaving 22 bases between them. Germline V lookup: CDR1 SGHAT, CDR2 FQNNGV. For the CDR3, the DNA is TGTGCCAGCAGCCCGGGACTGTCCCGGGATTCGGCCTACAATGAGCAGTTCTTC. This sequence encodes CASSPGLSRDSAYNEQFF.

The CDR3 coding sequence is TGTGCCAGCAGGCTCGCGGGCGGGTTCTCCTACAATGAGCAGTTCTTC. This encodes CASRLAGGFSYNEQFF. The gene calls are TRBV12-3 or TRBV12-4 and TRBJ2-1, with a weak D call TRBD2 (5 bases). The CDR3 runs 16 residues. V was shortened by 6 bases and J by 0 bases, with 15 bases between the two germline ends.

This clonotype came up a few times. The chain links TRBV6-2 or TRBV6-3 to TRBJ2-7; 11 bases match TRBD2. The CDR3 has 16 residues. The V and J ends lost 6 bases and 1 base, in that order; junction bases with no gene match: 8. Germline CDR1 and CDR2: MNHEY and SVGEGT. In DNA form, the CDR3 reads TGTGCCAGCAGAGAGACTCTAGCGGGGGGTTCCTACGAGCAGTACTTC. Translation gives CASRETLAGGSYEQYF.

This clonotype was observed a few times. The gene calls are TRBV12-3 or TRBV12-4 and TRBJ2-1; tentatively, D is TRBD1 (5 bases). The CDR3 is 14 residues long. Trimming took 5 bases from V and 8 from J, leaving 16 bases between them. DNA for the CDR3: TGTGCCAGCAGTAATATCTCCCCAGGGCATGAGCAGTTCTTC. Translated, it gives CASSNISPGHEQFF.

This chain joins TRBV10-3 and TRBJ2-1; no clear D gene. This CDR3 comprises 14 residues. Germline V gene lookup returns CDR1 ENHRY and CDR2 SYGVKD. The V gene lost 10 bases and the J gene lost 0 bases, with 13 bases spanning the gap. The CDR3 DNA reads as TGTGCCACCCTCGACCATAGCTCCTACAATGAGCAGTTCTTC. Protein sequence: CATLDHSSYNEQFF.

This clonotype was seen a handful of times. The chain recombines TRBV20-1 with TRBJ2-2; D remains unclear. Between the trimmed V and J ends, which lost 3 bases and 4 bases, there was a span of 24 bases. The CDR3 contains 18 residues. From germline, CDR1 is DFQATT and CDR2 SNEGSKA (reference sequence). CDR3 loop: CSARPSSRPTIGTGELFF. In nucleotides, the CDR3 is TGCAGTGCTAGGCCCTCCTCCAGGCCCACGATAGGCACCGGGGAGCTGTTTTTT.

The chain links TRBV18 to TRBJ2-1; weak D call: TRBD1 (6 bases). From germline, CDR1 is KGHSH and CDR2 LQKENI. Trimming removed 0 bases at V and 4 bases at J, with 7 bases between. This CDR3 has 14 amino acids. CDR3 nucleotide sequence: TGTGCCAGCTCACCACCGGACAGTTACAATGAGCAGTTCTTC. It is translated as CASSPPDSYNEQFF.

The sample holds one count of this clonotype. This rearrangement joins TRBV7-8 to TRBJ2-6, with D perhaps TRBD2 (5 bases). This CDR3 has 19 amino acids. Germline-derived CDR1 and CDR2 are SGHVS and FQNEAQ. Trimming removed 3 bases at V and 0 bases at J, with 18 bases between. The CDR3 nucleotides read TGTGCCAGCAGCTTTAGCGTTAGGGCGGGCCACTCTGGGGCCAACGTCCTGACTTTC. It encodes CASSFSVRAGHSGANVLTF.

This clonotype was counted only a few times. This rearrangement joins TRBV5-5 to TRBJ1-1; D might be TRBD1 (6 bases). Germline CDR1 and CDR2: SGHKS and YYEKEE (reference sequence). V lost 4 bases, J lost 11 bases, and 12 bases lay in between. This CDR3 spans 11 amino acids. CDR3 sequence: CASSQQGLAFF. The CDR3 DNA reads TGTGCCAGCAGCCAACAGGGATTGGCTTTCTTT.

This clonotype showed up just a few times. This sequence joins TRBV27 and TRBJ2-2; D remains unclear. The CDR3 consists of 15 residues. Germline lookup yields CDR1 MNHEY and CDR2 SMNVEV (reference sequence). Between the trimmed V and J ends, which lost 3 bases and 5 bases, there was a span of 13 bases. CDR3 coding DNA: TGTGCCAGCAGTTTTGTCGGGTTTGGGACCGGGGAGCTGTTTTTT. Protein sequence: CASSFVGFGTGELFF.

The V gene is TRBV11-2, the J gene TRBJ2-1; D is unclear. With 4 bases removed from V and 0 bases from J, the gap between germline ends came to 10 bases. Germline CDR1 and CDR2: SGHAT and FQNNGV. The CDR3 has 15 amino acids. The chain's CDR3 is CASSYGADSYNEQFF. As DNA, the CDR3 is TGTGCCAGCAGCTATGGCGCGGACTCCTACAATGAGCAGTTCTTC.

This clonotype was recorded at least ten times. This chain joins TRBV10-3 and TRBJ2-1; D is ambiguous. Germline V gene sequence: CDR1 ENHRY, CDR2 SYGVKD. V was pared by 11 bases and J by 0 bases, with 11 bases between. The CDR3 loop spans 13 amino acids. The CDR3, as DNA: TGTGCCGCCAAAATGAGCTCCTACAATGAGCAGTTCTTC. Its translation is CAAKMSSYNEQFF.